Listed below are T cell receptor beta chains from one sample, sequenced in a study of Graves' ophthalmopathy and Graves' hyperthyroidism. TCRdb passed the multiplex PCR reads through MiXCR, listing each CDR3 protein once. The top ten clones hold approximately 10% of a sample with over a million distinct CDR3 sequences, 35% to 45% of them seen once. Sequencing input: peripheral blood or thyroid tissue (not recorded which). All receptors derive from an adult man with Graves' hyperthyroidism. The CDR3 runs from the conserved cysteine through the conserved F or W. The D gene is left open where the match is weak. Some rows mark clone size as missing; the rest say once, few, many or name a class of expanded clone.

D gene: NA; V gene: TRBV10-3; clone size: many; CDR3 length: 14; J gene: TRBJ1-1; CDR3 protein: CAISDVQSNTEAFF; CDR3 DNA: TGTGCCATCAGTGATGTCCAGTCGAACACTGAAGCTTTCTTT
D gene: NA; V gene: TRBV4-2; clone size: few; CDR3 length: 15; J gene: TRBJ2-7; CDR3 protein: CASSRESTGYYEQYF; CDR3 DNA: TGTGCCAGCAGTCGCGAATCGACTGGATACTACGAGCAGTACTTC
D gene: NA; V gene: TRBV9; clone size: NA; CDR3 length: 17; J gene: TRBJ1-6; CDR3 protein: CASSSMDKFSYNSPLHF; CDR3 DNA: TGTGCCAGCAGCTCTATGGACAAGTTCTCCTATAATTCACCCCTCCACTTT
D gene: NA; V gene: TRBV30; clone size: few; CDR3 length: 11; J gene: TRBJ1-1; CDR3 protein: CAWKGNTEAFF; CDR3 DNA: TGTGCCTGGAAGGGGAACACTGAAGCTTTCTTT
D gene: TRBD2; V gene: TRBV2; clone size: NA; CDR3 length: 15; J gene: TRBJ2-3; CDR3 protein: CASSEGLAHADTQYF; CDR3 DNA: TGTGCCAGCAGTGAAGGACTAGCGCACGCAGATACGCAGTATTTT
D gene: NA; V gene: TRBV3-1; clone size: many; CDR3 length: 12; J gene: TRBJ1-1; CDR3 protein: CASSQESVQAFF; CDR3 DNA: TGTGCCAGCAGCCAAGAATCGGTACAAGCTTTCTTT
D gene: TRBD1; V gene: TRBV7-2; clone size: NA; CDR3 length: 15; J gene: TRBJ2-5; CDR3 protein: CANGGQGATHGTQYF; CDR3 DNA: TGTGCCAACGGTGGACAGGGGGCAACGCATGGGACCCAGTACTTC
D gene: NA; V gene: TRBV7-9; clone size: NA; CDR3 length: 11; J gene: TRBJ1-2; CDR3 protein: CASSRQAGYTF; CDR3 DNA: TGTGCCAGCAGCCGGCAGGCTGGCTACACCTTC
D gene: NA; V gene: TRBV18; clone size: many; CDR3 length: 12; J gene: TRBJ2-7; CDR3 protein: CASSPNNYEQYF; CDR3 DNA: TGTGCCAGCAGCCCAAACAACTACGAGCAGTACTTC
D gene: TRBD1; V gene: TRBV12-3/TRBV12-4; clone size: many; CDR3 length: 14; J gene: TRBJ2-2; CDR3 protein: CASRGTGNTGELFF; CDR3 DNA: TGTGCCAGCAGGGGGACAGGGAACACCGGGGAGCTGTTTTTT
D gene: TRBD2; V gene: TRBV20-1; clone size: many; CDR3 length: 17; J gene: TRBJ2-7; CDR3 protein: CSASQMVVAGEGYEQYF; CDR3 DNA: TGCAGTGCTTCTCAGATGGTGGTAGCGGGAGAGGGCTACGAGCAGTACTTC
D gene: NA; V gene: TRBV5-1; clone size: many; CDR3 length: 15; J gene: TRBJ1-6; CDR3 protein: CASSLRQRCNSPLHF; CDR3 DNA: TGCGCCAGCAGCTTAAGGCAGAGATGCAATTCACCCCTCCACTTT
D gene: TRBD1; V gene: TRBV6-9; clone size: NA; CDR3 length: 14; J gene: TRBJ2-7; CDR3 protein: CASGPGTDSYEQYF; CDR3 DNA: TGTGCCAGCGGCCCCGGGACAGACTCCTACGAGCAGTACTTC
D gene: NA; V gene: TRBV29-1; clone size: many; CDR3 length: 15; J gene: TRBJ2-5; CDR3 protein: CSVGGGQLLQETQYF; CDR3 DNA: TGCAGCGTTGGTGGTGGACAGCTTCTACAAGAGACCCAGTACTTC
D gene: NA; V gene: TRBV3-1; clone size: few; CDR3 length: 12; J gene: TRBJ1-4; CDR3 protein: CASVDSGEKLFF; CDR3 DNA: TGTGCCAGCGTGGACAGCGGGGAAAAACTGTTTTTT
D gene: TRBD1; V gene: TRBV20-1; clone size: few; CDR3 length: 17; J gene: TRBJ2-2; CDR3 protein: CSARDRTGAKGVGELFF; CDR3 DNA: TGCAGTGCTAGAGATAGAACAGGGGCGAAGGGCGTCGGGGAGCTGTTTTTT
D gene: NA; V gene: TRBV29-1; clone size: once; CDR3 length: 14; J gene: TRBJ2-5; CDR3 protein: CSAPRLARTETQYF; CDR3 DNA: TGCAGTGCTCCCCGGCTAGCGAGAACGGAGACCCAGTACTTC
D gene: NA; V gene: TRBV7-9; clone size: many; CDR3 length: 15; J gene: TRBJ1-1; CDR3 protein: CASSFRQPRGTEAFF; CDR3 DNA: TGTGCCAGCAGCTTTCGGCAGCCCAGGGGCACTGAAGCTTTCTTT
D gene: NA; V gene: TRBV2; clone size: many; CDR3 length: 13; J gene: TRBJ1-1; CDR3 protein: CASRRPGTNGAFF; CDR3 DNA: TGTGCCAGCCGCAGGCCGGGAACGAACGGAGCTTTCTTT